Here is one TCR beta chain with its context. This clone was recorded once. It has no known antigen specificity. Base qualities were left out, and no much larger clone turns up one base away. V and J are trimmed by 5 bases and 4 bases, and the gene matches miss 9 bases of the junction. Via the germline V gene (reference sequence), CDR1 is MNHEY and CDR2 SMNVEV. The CDR3 covers 16 residues, taking in both the cysteine and the phenylalanine. The entry retains the CDR3 DNA only, 48 bases that are in frame from base 1. TCRbeta CDR3 regions were amplified from genomic DNA using the immunoSEQ Assay, a bias-controlled multiplex PCR. The study's own analysis went as follows. The number of nucleated cells in each sample was estimated from the amplification of reference gene primers within the assay. Sequence reads were collapsed and filtered to measure the absolute abundance of every unique TCRbeta CDR3 rearrangement. Productive Simpson clonality was computed per sample as the square root of Simpson's diversity index over productive rearrangements. Drawn from immuneACCESS, this table holds only the in-frame rearrangements with V and J called that TCRdb kept. Clones are partly lost; checked studies trace under half to an unresolved V gene and leave the rest unexplained. V and J calls and clone size are as listed in that table; D and trimming were resolved from the DNA. The sample table contains fewer than 400,000 clones; only one count was recorded for around 86% of them. The top ten constitute about 4.6% of the sample.

The record originates from a study of blood T cell repertoires in COVID-19 (dated by TCRdb to the early 2020s). With respect to the entire study: Collaborator samples came from the United States, Italy and Spain and covered acute and convalescent phases of COVID-19. The repertoires were released in a freely available public database meant as a resource for research on the immune response to SARS-CoV-2. A de-identified subject ID, COVID-19 status, age in years and sex were almost always included in the sample metadata. The material from the prospective study consisted of cDNA or gDNA derived from T cells, B-cell-depleted T cells, or PBMCs. The samples were drawn from the first 160 participants of the ongoing ImmuneRACE study and from some 1,300 subjects provided by 6 global collaborators. The dataset comprised deeply sampled blood TCRbeta repertoires from subjects exposed to, actively infected with, or recovered from COVID-19. Where HLA class I and class II types were available, the types were taken from metadata supplied by the sample provider, not from assay-based typing. The full study reports these points: The quantity of clinical and demographic metadata differed by source and by participant and was supplied without curation.

Participants in the prospective study were enrolled through a virtual design, were aged roughly 18 to 100 years, and lived in about 25 United States geographic areas. In the prospective study, participants were assigned to cohorts based on the clinical history participants reported in a screening survey and a study questionnaire. Recovered participants in ImmuneRACE Cohort 3 were defined as having two consecutive negative NP/OP PCR tests, clearance from a healthcare professional, or resolution of symptoms. Mobile phlebotomists in the prospective study collected whole blood, serum and a nasopharyngeal or oropharyngeal swab from every participant. Over a roughly 2-month period, participants in the prospective study had the option of providing additional blood draws and questionnaires. Prospective study blood samples were shipped either frozen or at room temperature before DNA extraction.

The chain joins TRBV27 to TRBJ1-5, with 9 bases in between that match TRBD1. The sequence was obtained from a man aged 25 to 40 who had recovered from COVID-19. Sequencing input: PBMCs or T cells enriched from blood (not recorded which). The CDR3 protein: CASSQRDRAPNQPQHF. The nucleotide sequence is TGTGCCAGCAGTCAGCGGGACAGGGCCCCGAATCAGCCCCAGCATTTT.